These 3 T cell receptor beta chains came from one sample sequenced in a study of blood T cell repertoires in COVID-19. Assay used: immunoSEQ multiplex PCR; TCRdb lists only in-frame clones, some missing. The sample lists 350,000 to 450,000 clones, 89% seen once, with roughly 1.4% in the top ten. Material for sequencing was peripheral blood. The receptors here all came from a woman between 40 and 55 years old with COVID-19, enrolled during active disease.

The chain links TRBV29-1 to TRBJ1-2; 7 positions agree with TRBD1. CDR1 SQVTM and CDR2 ANQGSEA come from the germline V gene. The CDR3 runs 12 residues. The trim removed 6 bases at V and 8 bases at J, leaving 9 bases unmatched. CDR3 in amino acids: CSVGRDSEGYTF. The CDR3 DNA reads TGCAGCGTCGGCCGGGACAGTGAAGGCTACACCTTC. The full variable domain, with the rest looked up from reference TRBV29-1 and TRBJ1-2, is SAVISQKPSRDICQRGTSLTIQCQVDSQVTMMFWYRQQPGQSLTLIATANQGSEATYESGFVIDKFPISRPNLTFSTLTVSNMSPEDSSIYLCSVGRDSEGYTFGSGTRLTVV.

The chain is built from TRBV28 and TRBJ2-7; TRBD2 might be the D (6 bases). The CDR3 length is 14 residues. Per the germline V gene, CDR1 is MDHEN and CDR2 is SYDVKM. V lost 3 bases and J lost 3, with 12 bases in between. The DNA of the CDR3 is TGTGCCAGCAGTTTCCACCAGACTAGCTACGAGCAGTACTTC. This encodes CASSFHQTSYEQYF. The complete variable domain, with remaining parts taken from reference TRBV28 and TRBJ2-7, reads DVKVTQSSRYLVKRTGEKVFLECVQDMDHENMFWYRQDPGLGLRLIYFSYDVKMKEKGDIPEGYSVSREKKERFSLILESASTNQTSMYLCASSFHQTSYEQYFGPGTRLTVT.

CDR3 bases: TGTGCCAGCAGCTTAGATCGGGGCGGGAGGGCCGGAACAGATACGCAGTATTTT. Its translation is CASSLDRGGRAGTDTQYF. V usage is TRBV11-2 and J usage is TRBJ2-3; TRBD2 matches at 9 bases. Germline CDR1 and CDR2: SGHAT and FQNNGV. The length of the CDR3 is 18 residues. After removal of 0 bases from V and 3 bases from J, the junction contained 10 bases not matched to a gene.